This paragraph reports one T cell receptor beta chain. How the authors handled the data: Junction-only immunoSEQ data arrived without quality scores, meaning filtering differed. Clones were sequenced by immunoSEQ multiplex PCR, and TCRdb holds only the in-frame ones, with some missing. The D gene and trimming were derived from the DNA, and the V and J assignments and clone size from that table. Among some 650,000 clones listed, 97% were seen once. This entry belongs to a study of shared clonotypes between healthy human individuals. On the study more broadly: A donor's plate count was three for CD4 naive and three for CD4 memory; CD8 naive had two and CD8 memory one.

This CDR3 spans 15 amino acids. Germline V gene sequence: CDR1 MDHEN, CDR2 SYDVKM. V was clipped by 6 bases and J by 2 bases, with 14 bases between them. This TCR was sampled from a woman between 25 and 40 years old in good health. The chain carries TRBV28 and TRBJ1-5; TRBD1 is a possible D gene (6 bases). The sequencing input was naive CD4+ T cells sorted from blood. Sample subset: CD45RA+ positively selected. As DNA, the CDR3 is TGTGCCAGCAGAGGGCAACAGGGAGGCAATCAGCCCCAGCATTTT. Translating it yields CASRGQQGGNQPQHF.